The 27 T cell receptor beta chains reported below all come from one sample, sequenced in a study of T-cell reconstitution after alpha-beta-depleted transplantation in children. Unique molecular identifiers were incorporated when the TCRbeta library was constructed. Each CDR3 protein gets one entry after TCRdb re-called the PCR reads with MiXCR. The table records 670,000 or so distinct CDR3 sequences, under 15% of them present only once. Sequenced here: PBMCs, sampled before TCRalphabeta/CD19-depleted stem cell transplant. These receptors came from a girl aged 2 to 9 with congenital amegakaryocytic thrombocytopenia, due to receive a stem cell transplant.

The CDR3 region is CASSALAGADTGELFF. Written as DNA, the CDR3 is TGTGCCAGCAGTGCCCTAGCGGGAGCAGACACCGGGGAGCTGTTTTTT. The chain carries TRBV7-9 and TRBJ2-2, with 10 bases fitting TRBD2. This CDR3 spans 16 amino acids. V dropped 6 bases and J dropped 3; count of bases not matched to a gene: 7. CDR1 is SEHNR and CDR2 is FQNEAQ in the germline V gene (reference sequence). The whole variable domain, filled in from reference TRBV7-9 and TRBJ2-2, reads DTGVSQNPRHKITKRGQNVTFRCDPISEHNRLYWYRQTLGQGPEFLTYFQNEAQLEKSRLLSDRFSAERPKGSFSTLEIQRTEQGDSAMYLCASSALAGADTGELFFGEGSRLTVL.

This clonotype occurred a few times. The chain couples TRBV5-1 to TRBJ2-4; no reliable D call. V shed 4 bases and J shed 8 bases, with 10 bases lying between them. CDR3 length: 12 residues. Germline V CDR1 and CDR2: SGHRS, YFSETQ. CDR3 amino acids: CASSPHKDIQYF. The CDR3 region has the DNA TGCGCCAGCAGCCCGCACAAGGACATTCAGTACTTC.

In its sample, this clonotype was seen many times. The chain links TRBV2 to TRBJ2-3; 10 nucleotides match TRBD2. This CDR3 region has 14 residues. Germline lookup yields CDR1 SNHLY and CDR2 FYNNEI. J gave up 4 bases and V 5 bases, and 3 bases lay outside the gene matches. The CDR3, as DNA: TGTGCCAGCAGTAGCGGGAGGGCCGCAGATACGCAGTATTTT. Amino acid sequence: CASSSGRAADTQYF.

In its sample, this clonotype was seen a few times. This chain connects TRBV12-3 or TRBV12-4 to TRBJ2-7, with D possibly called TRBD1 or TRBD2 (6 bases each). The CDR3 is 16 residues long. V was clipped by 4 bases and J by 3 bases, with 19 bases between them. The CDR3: CASSSGGPTGIYEQYF. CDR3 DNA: TGTGCCAGCAGTTCTGGGGGGCCTACAGGCATCTACGAGCAGTACTTC.

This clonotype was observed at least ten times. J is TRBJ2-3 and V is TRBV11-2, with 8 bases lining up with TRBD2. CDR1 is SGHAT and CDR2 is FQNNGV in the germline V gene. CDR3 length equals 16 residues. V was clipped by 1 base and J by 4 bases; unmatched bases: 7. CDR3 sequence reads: CASSLAVLADSDTQYF. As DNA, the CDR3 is TGTGCCAGCAGCTTAGCCGTACTAGCGGACTCAGATACGCAGTATTTT.

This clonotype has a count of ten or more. The CDR3 DNA reads TGCAGTGCTAGCGGGGGGTTTATGGGCTACACCTTC. Protein sequence: CSASGGFMGYTF. This chain uses TRBV20-1 with TRBJ1-2, with D possibly matching TRBD1 (5 bases). The CDR3 is 12 amino acids. Germline CDR1 reads DFQATT; CDR2 reads SNEGSKA (reference sequence). The V end was cut by 3 bases, the J end by 8 bases, with 13 bases between.

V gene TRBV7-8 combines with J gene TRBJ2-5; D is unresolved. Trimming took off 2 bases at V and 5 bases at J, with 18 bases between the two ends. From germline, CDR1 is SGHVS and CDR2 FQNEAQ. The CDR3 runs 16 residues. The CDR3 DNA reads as TGTGCCAGCAGCTTAATGCAGTTGCCCTTGCTTGAGACCCAGTACTTC. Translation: CASSLMQLPLLETQYF.

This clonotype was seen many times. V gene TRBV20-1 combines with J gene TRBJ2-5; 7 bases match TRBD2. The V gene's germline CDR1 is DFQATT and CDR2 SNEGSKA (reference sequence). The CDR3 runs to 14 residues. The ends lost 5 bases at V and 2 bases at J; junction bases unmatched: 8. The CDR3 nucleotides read TGCAGTGCTCTTACGGGGAGGGATCAAGAGACCCAGTACTTC. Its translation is CSALTGRDQETQYF.

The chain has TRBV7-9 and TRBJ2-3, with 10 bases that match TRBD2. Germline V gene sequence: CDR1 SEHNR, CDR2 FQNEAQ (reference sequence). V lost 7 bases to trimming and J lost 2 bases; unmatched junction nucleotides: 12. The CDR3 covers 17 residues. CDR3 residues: CASNLGRLAGDTDTQYF. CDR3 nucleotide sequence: TGTGCCAGCAACCTTGGACGGCTAGCGGGGGACACAGATACGCAGTATTTT.

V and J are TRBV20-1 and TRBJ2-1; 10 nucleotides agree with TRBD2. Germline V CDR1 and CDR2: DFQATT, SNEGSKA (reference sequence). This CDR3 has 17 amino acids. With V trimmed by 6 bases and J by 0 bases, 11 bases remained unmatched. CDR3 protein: CSAKGLATPRSYNEQFF. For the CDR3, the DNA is TGCAGTGCCAAGGGACTAGCGACACCCCGCTCCTACAATGAGCAGTTCTTC.

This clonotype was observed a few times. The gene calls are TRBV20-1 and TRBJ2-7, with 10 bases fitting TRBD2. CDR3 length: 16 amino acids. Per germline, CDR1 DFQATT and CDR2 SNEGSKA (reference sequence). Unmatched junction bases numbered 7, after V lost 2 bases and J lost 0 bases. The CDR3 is CSARSGGLANSYEQYF. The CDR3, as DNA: TGCAGTGCTAGAAGTGGGGGACTAGCGAACTCCTACGAGCAGTACTTC.

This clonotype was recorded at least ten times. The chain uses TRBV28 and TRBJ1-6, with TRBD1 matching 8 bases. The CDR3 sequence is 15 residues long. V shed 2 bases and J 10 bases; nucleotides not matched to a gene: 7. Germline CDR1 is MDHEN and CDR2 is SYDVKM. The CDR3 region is CASSLTGTGHSPLHF. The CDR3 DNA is TGTGCCAGCAGTTTAACGGGGACAGGTCACTCACCCCTCCACTTT.

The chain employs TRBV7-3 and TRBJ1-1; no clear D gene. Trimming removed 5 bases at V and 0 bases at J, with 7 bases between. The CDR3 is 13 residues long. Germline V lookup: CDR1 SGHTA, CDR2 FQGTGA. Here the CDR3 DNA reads TGTGCCAGCAGCGCCCAGATGAACACTGAAGCTTTCTTT. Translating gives CASSAQMNTEAFF.

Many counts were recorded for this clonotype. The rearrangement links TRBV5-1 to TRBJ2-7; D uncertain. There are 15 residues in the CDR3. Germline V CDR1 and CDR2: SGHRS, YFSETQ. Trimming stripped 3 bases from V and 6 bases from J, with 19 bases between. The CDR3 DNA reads TGCGCCAGCAGCTCCTCCATGGGCCTTTGGGGCGAGCAGTACTTC. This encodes CASSSSMGLWGEQYF. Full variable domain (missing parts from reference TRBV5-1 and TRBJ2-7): KAGVTQTPRYLIKTRGQQVTLSCSPISGHRSVSWYQQTPGQGLQFLFEYFSETQRNKGNFPGRFSGRQFSNSRSEMNVSTLELGDSALYLCASSSSMGLWGEQYFGPGTRLTVT.

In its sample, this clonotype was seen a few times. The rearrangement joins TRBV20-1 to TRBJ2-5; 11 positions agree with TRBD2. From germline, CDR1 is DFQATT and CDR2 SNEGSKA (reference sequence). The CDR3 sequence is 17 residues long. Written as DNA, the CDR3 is TGCAGGGTGGCTGGGAGACTAGCGGGATTGCTGGAAGAGACCCAGTACTTC. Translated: CRVAGRLAGLLEETQYF.

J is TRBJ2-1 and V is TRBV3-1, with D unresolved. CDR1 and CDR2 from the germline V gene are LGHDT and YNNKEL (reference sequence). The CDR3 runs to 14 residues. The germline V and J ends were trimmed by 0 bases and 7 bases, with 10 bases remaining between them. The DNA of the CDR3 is TGTGCCAGCAGCCAAGAGACAATATCTAATGAGCAGTTCTTC. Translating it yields CASSQETISNEQFF.

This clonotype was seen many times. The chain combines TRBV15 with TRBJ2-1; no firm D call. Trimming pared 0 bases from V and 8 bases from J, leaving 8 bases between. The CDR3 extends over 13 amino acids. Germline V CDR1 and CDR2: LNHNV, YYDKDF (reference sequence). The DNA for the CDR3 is TGTGCCACCAGCAGAGATACGGGCGATGAGCAGTTCTTC. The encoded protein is CATSRDTGDEQFF. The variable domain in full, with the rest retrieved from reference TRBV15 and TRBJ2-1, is DAMVIQNPRYQVTQFGKPVTLSCSQTLNHNVMYWYQQKSSQAPKLLFHYYDKDFNNEADTPDNFQSRRPNTSFCFLDIRSPGLGDTAMYLCATSRDTGDEQFFGPGTRLTVL.

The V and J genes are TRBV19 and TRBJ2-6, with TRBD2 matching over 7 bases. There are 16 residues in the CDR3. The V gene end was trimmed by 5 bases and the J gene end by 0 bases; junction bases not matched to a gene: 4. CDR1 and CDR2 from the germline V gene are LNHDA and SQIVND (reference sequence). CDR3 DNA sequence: TGTGCCAGTAGTCCTAGCGGAGTCTCTGGGGCCAACGTCCTGACTTTC. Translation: CASSPSGVSGANVLTF.

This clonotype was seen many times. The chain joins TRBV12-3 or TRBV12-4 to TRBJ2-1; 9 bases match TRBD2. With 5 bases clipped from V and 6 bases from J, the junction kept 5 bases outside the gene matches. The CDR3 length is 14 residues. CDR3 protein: CASSPRLAANEQFF. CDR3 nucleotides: TGTGCCAGCAGTCCGAGACTAGCGGCCAATGAGCAGTTCTTC.

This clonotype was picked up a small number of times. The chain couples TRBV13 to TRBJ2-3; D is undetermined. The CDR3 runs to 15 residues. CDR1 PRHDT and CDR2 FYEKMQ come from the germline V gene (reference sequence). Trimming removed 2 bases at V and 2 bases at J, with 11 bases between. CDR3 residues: CASSLTSGLTDTQYF. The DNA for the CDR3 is TGTGCCAGCAGCTTAACGTCCGGTCTCACAGATACGCAGTATTTT.

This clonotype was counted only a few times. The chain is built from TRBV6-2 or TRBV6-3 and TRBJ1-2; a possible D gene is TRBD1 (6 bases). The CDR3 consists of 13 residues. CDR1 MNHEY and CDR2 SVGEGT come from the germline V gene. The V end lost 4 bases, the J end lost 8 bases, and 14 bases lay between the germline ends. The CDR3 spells CASSSWDTAGYTF. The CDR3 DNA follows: TGTGCCAGCAGTTCCTGGGACACCGCGGGCTACACCTTC.

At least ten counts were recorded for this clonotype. The CDR3 is CASSLSQIQPQHF. Written as DNA, the CDR3 is TGTGCCAGCAGTTTAAGTCAAATACAGCCCCAGCATTTT. The gene calls are TRBV12-3 or TRBV12-4 and TRBJ1-5; D remains ambiguous. The CDR3 contains 13 residues. The ends were cut back, 2 bases at V and 7 bases at J, with 9 bases in the middle.

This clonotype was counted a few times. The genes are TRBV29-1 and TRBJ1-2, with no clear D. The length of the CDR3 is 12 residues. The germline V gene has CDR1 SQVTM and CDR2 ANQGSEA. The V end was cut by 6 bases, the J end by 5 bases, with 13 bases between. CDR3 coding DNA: TGCAGCGTCACCACCTCGGCGTATGGCTACACCTTC. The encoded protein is CSVTTSAYGYTF.

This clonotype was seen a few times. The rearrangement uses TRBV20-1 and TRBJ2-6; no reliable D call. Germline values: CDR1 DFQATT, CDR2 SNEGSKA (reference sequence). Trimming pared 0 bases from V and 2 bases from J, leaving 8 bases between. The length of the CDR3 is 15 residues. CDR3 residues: CSARDTGTGANVLTF. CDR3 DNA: TGCAGTGCTAGAGATACGGGCACTGGGGCCAACGTCCTGACTTTC.

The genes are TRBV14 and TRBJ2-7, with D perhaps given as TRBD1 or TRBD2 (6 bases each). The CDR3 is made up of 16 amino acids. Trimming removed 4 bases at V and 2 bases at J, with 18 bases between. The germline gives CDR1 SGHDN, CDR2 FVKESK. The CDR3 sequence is CASSRQTGGFAYEQYF. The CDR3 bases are TGTGCCAGCAGCCGGCAGACCGGGGGCTTCGCCTACGAGCAGTACTTC.

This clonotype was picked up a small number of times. The CDR3 region has the DNA TGCAGTGCTAGACCCCTAGCGGGAGGGGCCACAGATACGCAGTATTTT. As protein: CSARPLAGGATDTQYF. The chain uses TRBV20-1 and TRBJ2-3; 12 bases agree with TRBD2. The CDR3 totals 16 residues. Germline CDR1 and CDR2: DFQATT and SNEGSKA (reference sequence). Germline trimming cut 2 bases from V and 2 bases from J; bases unmatched to any gene: 5.

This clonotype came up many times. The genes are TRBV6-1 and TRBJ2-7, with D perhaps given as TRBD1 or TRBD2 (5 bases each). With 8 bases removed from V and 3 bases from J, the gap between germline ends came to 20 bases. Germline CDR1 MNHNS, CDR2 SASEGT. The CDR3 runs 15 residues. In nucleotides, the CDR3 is TGTGCCAGCCGTCTCGGGGACGACACGAACTACGAGCAGTACTTC. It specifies CASRLGDDTNYEQYF.